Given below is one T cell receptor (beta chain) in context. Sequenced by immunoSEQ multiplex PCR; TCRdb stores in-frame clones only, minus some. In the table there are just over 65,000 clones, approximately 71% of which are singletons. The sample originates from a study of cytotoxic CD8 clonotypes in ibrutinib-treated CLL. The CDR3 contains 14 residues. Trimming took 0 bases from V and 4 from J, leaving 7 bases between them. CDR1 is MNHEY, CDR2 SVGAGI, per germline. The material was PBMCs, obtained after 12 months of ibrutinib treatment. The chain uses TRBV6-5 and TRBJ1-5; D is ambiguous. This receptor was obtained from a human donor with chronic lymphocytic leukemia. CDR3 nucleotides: TGTGCCAGCAGTTACTCGTTAGGGAATCAGCCCCAGCATTTT. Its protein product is CASSYSLGNQPQHF.